Detailed here is one T cell receptor (beta chain). This clonotype was observed a few times. The antigen it binds to is not known. No base-level quality is on record; no much larger clone is a single base apart. All donors were healthy Caucasians. The twin cohort comprised three pairs of female monozygotic twins, all aged roughly 18 to 30 years. Miltenyi CD45RO+ enrichment and human naive T-cell isolation kits were used to isolate memory (CD45RO+) and naive T cells from PBMC. This sample stems from a study of identical twins (dated by TCRdb to the mid-2010s). About the investigation overall: TCR alpha and beta repertoires from monozygotic twins, unrelated adults of various ages and cord blood were deep-sequenced to test whether fetal clonotypes persist. To rule out contamination, the twin experiments were replicated at different times with different library preparation protocols.

General findings and caveats noted by the study authors: Conclusions relied on cross-sectional statistical analysis, since the same donors could not be followed over many years. Compared with coincidental sharing between unrelated individuals, an excess of low generation-probability sequences was observed among out-of-frame TCR alpha sequences shared between twins. Abundant cord blood beta clonotypes had fewer insertions, young adult naive repertoires showed a similar but weaker trend, and memory repertoires showed no such trend. In monozygotic twins, out-of-frame TCR alpha sharing was systematically underestimated by recombination models, although the models agreed with sharing between unrelated individuals. The excess sharing between twins in beta out-of-frame sequences was weaker because fewer shared sequences reduced the signal-to-noise ratio. Invariant T cells such as MAIT and iNKT could partly confound zero-insertion analyses, although diverse VJ usage argued against such confounding for most clonotypes.

The library relied on 5' RACE. Sequencing used an Illumina HiSeq 2000. Template switching added a universal primer binding site, and the final cDNA carried a unique molecular identifier that allowed TCR cDNA molecules to be counted accurately. Specific primers in the conserved constant-segment region were used to synthesize first-strand cDNA for the TCR alpha and beta chains. To control for contamination, every cDNA library carried two barcodes: a SMART-Mk sample barcode plus Illumina barcodes. TruSeq adapter sequences, together with Illumina sample barcodes, were added in two successive PCR steps. The Illumina HiSeq platform was used with custom primers to sequence TCR alpha and beta cDNA libraries. The study's processing was this. MiGEC was used to process raw reads and extract unique molecular identifiers, and MiXCR was used to find CDR3 positions. Recombination models were inferred per individual with the repgenHMM and IGoR tools using an EM algorithm. The analysis of shared clonotypes was done with the tcR package in R, with sharing normalized by the product of cloneset sizes. To study raw recombination free of thymic and clonal selection effects, out-of-frame nonproductive sequences were analyzed. TCRdb trimmed public reads at Q25 via fastp, called clones via MiXCR and kept in-frame beta chains. Every CDR3 protein is listed once, alongside the most common genes and DNA of its rows. The V and J calls, along with clone size, are taken from TCRdb and not from the paper's own processing. The sample table lists about 200,000 distinct CDR3 sequences, 6.5% to 8.5% of them with a count of one. The ten largest clones add up to around 1.8% of the sample.

CDR1 SGHRS and CDR2 YFSETQ are derived from the germline V gene. The germline ends are 17 bases apart after V is trimmed by 0 bases and J by 0 bases. There are 18 amino acids in the CDR3, from cysteine to phenylalanine inclusive. Just CDR3 DNA is preserved here, 54 bases in frame from base 1. The sample also formed part of further work on yellow fever vaccine responses in identical twins. The second study, in turn, reports: The T cell response to vaccination in identical twins was reported by the authors to appear partly convergent and partly personalized. In identical twins, the study followed T cell clones that responded to the vaccine with precision.

Recombination connected TRBV5-1 to TRBJ2-3, and perhaps TRBD2 as D gene, on 6 matching bases. The receptor was derived from a woman aged 18-30 years in good health. Sequences were obtained from memory (CD45RO+) T cells sorted from blood. This specimen's cell subset or site label, per the study, means: CD45RO+ enriched T cells. CDR3 protein: CASSLVLGGTGSTDTQYF. In nucleotides, the sequence is TGCGCCAGCAGCTTGGTGCTGGGGGGAACGGGAAGCACAGATACGCAGTATTTT.